One and the same sample provided the 18 T cell receptor beta chains below, sequenced in a study of CD8+ T cells in alopecia areata. RNA extraction was followed by reverse transcription into cDNA, which acted as the sequencing template. Some clones are missing from TCRdb's copy, which holds only in-frame ones; the method was immunoSEQ multiplex PCR. Seen here are 180,000 or so clones, around half observed once, and the top ten hold more than 10%. Treatment here: oral pan-JAK inhibitor, 5-10 mg twice daily. The starting material was CD8+ T cells sorted from blood, obtained at week 24, from a patient treated with tofacitinib. The source is a human donor with alopecia areata.

The J gene is TRBJ2-7, the V gene TRBV27; possibly TRBD1 for D (5 bases). The CDR3 covers 14 residues. Germline loops: CDR1 MNHEY, CDR2 SMNVEV (reference sequence). Deletions cut 0 bases from V and 6 bases from J, with 12 bases between. This chain's CDR3 is CASSLSSGLSEQYF. CDR3 sequence (DNA): TGTGCCAGCAGTTTATCGTCAGGGTTAAGCGAGCAGTACTTC.

The rearrangement uses TRBV30 and TRBJ1-1; D not certain. In germline, CDR1 is GTSNPN, CDR2 SVGIG (reference sequence). The ends were cut back, 1 base at V and 4 bases at J, with 7 bases in the middle. The CDR3 spans 12 residues. DNA of the CDR3: TGTGCCTGGAGTGGTGGGTCCACTGAAGCTTTCTTT. It codes for CAWSGGSTEAFF.

With respect to this clone: An end of the junction does not agree with germline; a read error may underlie this. The V and J genes are TRBV5-1 and TRBJ1-2; D not resolved. The germline gives CDR1 SGHRS, CDR2 YFSETQ. The CDR3 runs 12 residues. The CDR3 DNA follows: TGCGCCAGCAGCTTGGAAGGACGGATCAATATCTTC. Its translation: CASSLEGRINIF.

This chain links TRBV19 with TRBJ1-1; no firm D call. V lost 7 bases to trimming and J lost 0 bases, with 9 bases between them. The CDR3 spans 13 residues. From germline, CDR1 is LNHDA and CDR2 SQIVND (reference sequence). CDR3 protein: CASNNQLNTEAFF. The CDR3 DNA is TGTGCCAGTAATAACCAATTGAACACTGAAGCTTTCTTT.

The V gene is TRBV4-3, the J gene TRBJ1-3; D is perhaps TRBD1 (5 bases). This CDR3 contains 14 residues. Germline V lookup: CDR1 LGHNA, CDR2 YSLEER. V shed 3 bases and J shed 0 bases, with 6 bases lying between them. In DNA form, the CDR3 reads TGCGCCAGCAGCCAGACAGTCTCTGGAAACACCATATATTTT. Protein product: CASSQTVSGNTIYF.

This clone has a single count. This chain links TRBV6-5 with TRBJ1-6; TRBD1 might be the D (6 bases). CDR1 and CDR2 from the germline V gene are MNHEY and SVGAGI. The CDR3 runs 15 residues. V was clipped by 6 bases and J by 3 bases, with 12 bases between them. DNA for the CDR3: TGTGCCAGCAGCCTCCGACAGGACTATAATTCACCCCTCCACTTT. Protein sequence: CASSLRQDYNSPLHF.

The V and J genes are TRBV19 and TRBJ1-1, with D maybe TRBD1 (5 bases). V lost 2 bases to trimming and J lost 0 bases, with 7 bases between them. CDR1 and CDR2 (germline): LNHDA, SQIVND (reference sequence). CDR3 length: 14 amino acids. CDR3 sequence reads: CASSISGLNTEAFF. The DNA for the CDR3 is TGTGCCAGTAGTATATCAGGGTTGAACACTGAAGCTTTCTTT. Together with reference TRBV19 and TRBJ1-1, the CDR3 gives the full variable domain: DGGITQSPKYLFRKEGQNVTLSCEQNLNHDAMYWYRQDPGQGLRLIYYSQIVNDFQKGDIAEGYSVSREKKESFPLTVTSAQKNPTAFYLCASSISGLNTEAFFGQGTRLTVV.

This clone was recorded a few times. This chain links TRBV7-9 with TRBJ1-4; D gene unclear. CDR3 length: 12 residues. CDR1 is SEHNR, CDR2 FQNEAQ, per germline (reference sequence). V gave up 2 bases and J gave up 8 bases, with 6 bases separating them. The CDR3: CASSLQQEKLFF. As DNA, the CDR3 is TGTGCCAGCAGCTTACAACAGGAAAAACTGTTTTTT.

The rearrangement joins TRBV5-6 to TRBJ2-1, with TRBD1 matching 8 bases. Trimming removed 4 bases from V and 10 bases from J; junction bases left unmatched: 1. The CDR3 is 11 amino acids. In germline, CDR1 is SGHDT, CDR2 YYEEEE. The CDR3 loop is CASSGDREQFF. The CDR3, as DNA: TGTGCCAGCAGCGGGGACAGGGAGCAGTTCTTC.

The CDR3 sequence is CASSAAYEQYF. CDR3 nucleotide sequence: TGTGCCAGCAGCGCTGCCTACGAGCAGTACTTC. The chain uses TRBV11-2 and TRBJ2-7, with D uncertain. V lost 5 bases and J 2 bases, leaving 4 bases between the germline ends. This CDR3 is 11 amino acids long. Germline lookup yields CDR1 SGHAT and CDR2 FQNNGV.

The count of this clone is one. The J gene is TRBJ1-6, the V gene TRBV6-5; D is ambiguous. V lost 2 bases and J lost 5, with 4 bases in between. The CDR3 spans 13 residues. Germline V gene lookup returns CDR1 MNHEY and CDR2 SVGAGI. CDR3 in amino acids: CASSYRNNSPLHF. As DNA, the CDR3 is TGTGCCAGCAGTTACCGGAATAATTCACCCCTCCACTTT.

The chain employs TRBV7-9 and TRBJ1-2; 9 bases align to TRBD1. The CDR3 runs to 14 residues. CDR1 and CDR2 from the germline V gene are SEHNR and FQNEAQ (reference sequence). V was pared by 5 bases and J by 6 bases, with 7 bases of the junction left unmatched. The CDR3 sequence is CASSLPGQGHGYTF. CDR3 sequence (DNA): TGTGCCAGCAGCCTTCCGGGACAGGGCCATGGCTACACCTTC.

The chain uses TRBV5-6 and TRBJ2-1; D might be TRBD1 (5 bases). Germline CDR1 SGHDT, CDR2 YYEEEE. With 0 bases removed from V and 8 bases from J, the gap between germline ends came to 12 bases. CDR3 length: 14 amino acids. DNA of the CDR3: TGTGCCAGCAGCTTGGTGGCCAGGGCTGATGAGCAGTTCTTC. It translates to CASSLVARADEQFF.

V usage is TRBV19 and J usage is TRBJ1-5; no clear D. Trimming removed 3 bases from V and 5 bases from J, with 14 bases in between. The CDR3 is 15 amino acids. The germline gives CDR1 LNHDA, CDR2 SQIVND (reference sequence). In DNA, the CDR3 is TGTGCCAGTAGTATTTCGTCAGCTCTCCATCAGCCCCAGCATTTT. Its protein product is CASSISSALHQPQHF.

This chain joins TRBV5-1 and TRBJ2-7; a possible D gene is TRBD2 (6 bases). Germline CDR1 SGHRS, CDR2 YFSETQ. Deletions cut 4 bases from V and 5 bases from J, with 16 bases between. The CDR3 extends over 14 amino acids. The CDR3 DNA follows: TGCGCCAGCAGCCTTGGGACTGGACTTAACGAGCAGTACTTC. The encoded protein is CASSLGTGLNEQYF.

The genes are TRBV5-1 and TRBJ1-1; D perhaps matches TRBD1 (6 bases). This CDR3 contains 14 residues. Germline assignment: CDR1 SGHRS and CDR2 YFSETQ. Deletions cut 4 bases from V and 4 bases from J, with 14 bases between. The chain's CDR3 is CASSASGGVTEAFF. As DNA, the CDR3 is TGCGCCAGCAGCGCGTCGGGGGGCGTCACTGAAGCTTTCTTT.

This clone was detected a few times. V usage is TRBV4-3 and J usage is TRBJ2-1, with unresolved D. CDR1 is LGHNA and CDR2 is YSLEER in the germline V gene. V was trimmed by 1 base and J by 8 bases, leaving 12 bases between them. This CDR3 region has 14 residues. The CDR3 DNA reads TGCGCCAGCAGCCAAGTCGTTGGGGTCGATGAGCAGTTCTTC. Protein sequence: CASSQVVGVDEQFF.

The V gene is TRBV7-9, the J gene TRBJ1-1, with D unclear. The CDR3 consists of 12 residues. Germline V lookup: CDR1 SEHNR, CDR2 FQNEAQ (reference sequence). Trimming stripped 1 base from V and 6 bases from J, with 6 bases between. The CDR3 loop reads CASSLGGSEAFF. The CDR3 nucleotides read TGTGCCAGCAGCTTAGGGGGTTCTGAAGCTTTCTTT.